This entry lists 11 T cell receptor beta chains sequenced from one sample in a study of blood T cell repertoires in COVID-19. Profiled with immunoSEQ multiplex PCR; TCRdb holds only in-frame clones, not every one. The table shows around 130,000 clones, with about nine tenths occurring only once. Material: peripheral blood. These receptor sequences come from a man in his 60s with COVID-19, enrolled during active disease.

This chain connects TRBV7-2 to TRBJ1-1; D unclear. Between the trimmed V and J ends, which lost 6 bases and 4 bases, there was a span of 18 bases. The length of the CDR3 is 15 residues. Germline V gene lookup returns CDR1 SGHTA and CDR2 FQGNSA. DNA of the CDR3: TGTGCCAGCAGTCCCCTCATGGGCGTCGGCACTGAAGCTTTCTTT. Protein sequence: CASSPLMGVGTEAFF.

The gene calls are TRBV28 and TRBJ2-5; D uncertain. This CDR3 is built from 15 residues. Deletions cut 3 bases from V and 5 bases from J, with 16 bases between. CDR1 MDHEN and CDR2 SYDVKM come from the germline V gene. CDR3 loop: CASSFIPTNMETQYF. The CDR3 DNA reads as TGTGCCAGCAGTTTTATCCCCACCAACATGGAGACCCAGTACTTC.

This chain links TRBV24-1 with TRBJ1-5, with D unresolved. This CDR3 is built from 16 residues. Germline-derived CDR1 and CDR2 are KGHDR and SFDVKD. Trimming stripped 5 bases from V and 0 bases from J, with 13 bases between. The CDR3 coding sequence is TGTGCCACCAGTGGTAGCGCAGGCAATAGCAATCAGCCCCAGCATTTT. Translating gives CATSGSAGNSNQPQHF.

This clone was seen a few times. V gene TRBV6-6 combines with J gene TRBJ1-2, with 8 bases matching TRBD1. The V and J ends lost 5 bases and 8 bases, in that order; junction bases with no gene match: 13. From germline, CDR1 is MNHNY and CDR2 SVGAGI (reference sequence). There are 15 residues in the CDR3. CDR3 DNA sequence: TGTGCCAGCAGTACGGACAGGGCTATTCGGGGCGGCTACACCTTC. Translation: CASSTDRAIRGGYTF.

V is TRBV5-4 and J is TRBJ2-7; D is unclear. The CDR3 extends over 15 amino acids. The V end was cut by 4 bases, the J end by 3 bases, with 17 bases between. Germline CDR1 is SGHNT and CDR2 is YYREEE (reference sequence). The DNA of the CDR3 is TGTGCCAGCAGCGTTGGAGCCGCAGATAGCTACGAGCAGTACTTC. Translating gives CASSVGAADSYEQYF.

The chain recombines TRBV29-1 with TRBJ2-7; D is unresolved. CDR3 length: 12 residues. From germline, CDR1 is SQVTM and CDR2 ANQGSEA. Trimming stripped 0 bases from V and 6 bases from J, with 9 bases between. The CDR3 DNA reads as TGCAGCGTTGAAGATATGCAGTCCGAGCAGTACTTC. This encodes CSVEDMQSEQYF.

The rearrangement uses TRBV19 and TRBJ2-3, with D possibly being TRBD2 (6 bases). Germline-derived CDR1 and CDR2 are LNHDA and SQIVND (reference sequence). The CDR3 has 14 amino acids. Trimming stripped 3 bases from V and 11 bases from J, with 18 bases between. This chain's CDR3 is CASSISRDLGRQYF. The CDR3 DNA reads TGTGCCAGTAGTATCAGTCGGGACTTGGGTAGGCAGTATTTT.

V and J are TRBV10-1 and TRBJ2-1, with TRBD2 matching 9 bases. The CDR3 sequence is 15 residues long. Per germline, CDR1 WNHNN and CDR2 SYGVQD (reference sequence). The junction had 6 bases not matched to a gene; V was cut back by 4 bases and J by 5 bases. The CDR3 sequence: CASSALAGVDNEQFF. DNA for the CDR3: TGCGCCAGCAGTGCCTTAGCGGGGGTAGACAATGAGCAGTTCTTC.

The chain couples TRBV2 to TRBJ1-5; no clear D. Between the trimmed V and J ends, which lost 1 base and 4 bases, there was a span of 11 bases. This CDR3 comprises 15 residues. Germline CDR1 reads SNHLY; CDR2 reads FYNNEI. The CDR3 DNA is TGTGCCAGCAGTGAAGGGGCATTCCGAAATCAGCCCCAGCATTTT. It is translated as CASSEGAFRNQPQHF.

The sample holds one count of this clone. V gene TRBV7-3 combines with J gene TRBJ2-7; D not resolved. CDR3 length: 14 amino acids. V shed 2 bases and J shed 0 bases, with 8 bases lying between them. Germline V gene sequence: CDR1 SGHTA, CDR2 FQGTGA. The CDR3 loop reads CASSLYVDSYEQYF. CDR3 coding DNA: TGTGCCAGCAGCTTATATGTAGACTCCTACGAGCAGTACTTC.

The chain has TRBV29-1 and TRBJ2-5, with TRBD1 matching over 7 bases. CDR1 and CDR2 (germline): SQVTM, ANQGSEA. CDR3 length: 15 residues. Trimming cost V 4 bases and J 4 bases; bases outside gene matches: 12. DNA for the CDR3: TGCAGCGTTGCCCGAACAGGGGATTGGGGAGAGACCCAGTACTTC. Protein product: CSVARTGDWGETQYF.